This T cell receptor (beta chain) was recorded in a study of early T cells in non-severe SARS-CoV-2 infection. The germline V gene encodes CDR1 DFQATT and CDR2 SNEGSKA (reference sequence). The CDR3 has 13 amino acids. Between the trimmed V and J ends, which lost 4 bases and 1 base, there was a span of 10 bases. TCRdb processed the 5' RACE reads anew with MiXCR; each CDR3 protein has one entry. The sample has around 66,000 distinct CDR3 sequences; around 5.7% are singletons. The sample consisted of whole blood, taken at baseline. The receptor comes from an adult who was a healthcare worker with PCR-confirmed SARS-CoV-2 infection or an uninfected control (not recorded which). This chain connects TRBV20-1 to TRBJ1-1; D is possibly TRBD1 (6 bases). Written as DNA, the CDR3 is TGCAGTGCTATGGGACACCGGAACACTGAAGCTTTCTTT. It specifies CSAMGHRNTEAFF.